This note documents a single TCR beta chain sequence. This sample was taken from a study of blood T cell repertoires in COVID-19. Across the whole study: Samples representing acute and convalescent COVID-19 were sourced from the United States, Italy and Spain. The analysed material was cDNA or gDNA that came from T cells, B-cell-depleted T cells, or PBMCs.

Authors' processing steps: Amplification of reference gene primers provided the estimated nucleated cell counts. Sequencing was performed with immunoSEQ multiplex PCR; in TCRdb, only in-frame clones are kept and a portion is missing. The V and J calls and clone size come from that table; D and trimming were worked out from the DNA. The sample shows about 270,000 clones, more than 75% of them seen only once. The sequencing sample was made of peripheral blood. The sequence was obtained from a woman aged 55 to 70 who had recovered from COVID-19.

For the CDR3, the DNA is TGCGCCAGCAGCTTGATGCGGGGGAACACCGGGGAGCTGTTTTTT. This translates into CASSLMRGNTGELFF. The chain combines TRBV5-1 with TRBJ2-2; D may be TRBD2 (6 bases). Trimming pared 1 base from V and 1 base from J, leaving 8 bases between. The CDR3 length is 15 residues. The germline CDR1 and CDR2 sequences are SGHRS and YFSETQ.